The entry that follows covers one T cell receptor (beta chain) sequence. This CDR3 spans 15 amino acids. CDR1 and CDR2 from the germline V gene are MGHRA and YSYEKL. V was cut by 2 bases and J by 1 base, with 9 bases left in between. The method was immunoSEQ multiplex PCR; TCRdb's version includes in-frame clones alone and lacks a portion of them. This sample has about 410,000 clones, with around nine tenths found just once. This entry comes from a study of blood T cell repertoires in COVID-19. The sequenced sample consisted of peripheral blood. The receptor's source is a woman in her thirties or forties with COVID-19, enrolled during active disease. This sequence joins TRBV4-1 and TRBJ1-5; possibly TRBD1 for D (6 bases). CDR3 bases: TGCGCCAGCAGCCAACTAGGACAGAGCAATCAGCCCCAGCATTTT. Its protein is CASSQLGQSNQPQHF.